This T cell receptor (beta chain) was sequenced for a study of a mutant IDH1 vaccine in newly diagnosed glioma. The sample's time point: week 23, last vaccination. The content of each vaccine dose was 300 ug of mutant IDH1 20-mer peptide, and topical imiquimod accompanied it. V lost 7 bases, J lost 7 bases, and 14 bases lay in between. The CDR3 totals 14 residues. The germline V gene encodes CDR1 SNHLY and CDR2 FYNNEI. Clones were read by immunoSEQ multiplex PCR, and TCRdb kept only the in-frame ones, dropping some. The sample lists roughly 29,000 clones; 65% to 85% were seen once. Concerning this clone itself: Its antigen is not known.

General study points: Immune responses arising from the vaccine appeared in approximately 93% of patients.

The TCR sequence derives from a woman aged 18-29 years with glioma. This chain uses TRBV2 with TRBJ1-6; D gene unclear. The sequencing used PBMCs, collected from a glioma patient whose treatment included an IDH1 peptide vaccine. CDR3: CASTSQSKNSPLHF. CDR3 bases: TGTGCCAGCACCAGTCAGTCCAAGAATTCACCCCTCCACTTT.